This entry lists 5 T cell receptor beta chains sequenced from one sample in a study of radiotherapy plus CTLA-4 blockade in lung cancer. Using immunoSEQ multiplex PCR, the repertoire was profiled, and TCRdb retains in-frame clones only, with some absent. The table shows 35,000 to 45,000 clones, with 77% occurring only once. The sample in question was peripheral blood, obtained from a patient treated with radiotherapy plus ipilimumab. The receptor set was obtained from a human donor with non-small cell lung cancer whose response to radiotherapy plus ipilimumab could not be evaluated.

The genes are TRBV7-3 and TRBJ2-1; 11 bases line up with TRBD2. Germline trimming cut 3 bases from V and 2 bases from J; bases unmatched to any gene: 12. In germline, CDR1 is SGHTA, CDR2 FQGTGA. The CDR3 is 19 amino acids. CDR3 region: CASSLIAGGPLSTYNEQFF. The CDR3 nucleotides are TGTGCCAGCAGCTTGATAGCGGGGGGGCCACTGTCGACCTACAATGAGCAGTTCTTC.

The chain joins TRBV7-9 to TRBJ2-1, with D unclear. Germline CDR1 SEHNR, CDR2 FQNEAQ (reference sequence). Trimming stripped 1 base from V and 9 bases from J, with 19 bases between. The CDR3 runs to 16 residues. CDR3 amino acids: CASSLVTTFPVGEQFF. DNA of the CDR3: TGTGCCAGCAGCTTAGTTACGACTTTCCCGGTAGGTGAGCAGTTCTTC.

V is TRBV30 and J is TRBJ2-5, with D possibly matching TRBD2 (5 bases). Germline loops: CDR1 GTSNPN, CDR2 SVGIG (reference sequence). CDR3 length: 15 amino acids. V shed 4 bases and J shed 5 bases, with 20 bases lying between them. The CDR3 nucleotides read TGTGCCTGGACGCCCTCTGGACTCGGCGCGGAGACCCAGTACTTC. It is translated as CAWTPSGLGAETQYF.

CDR3 protein: CASSQPRQGAKNIQYF. CDR3 bases: TGTGCCAGCAGTCAACCCAGACAGGGGGCCAAAAACATTCAGTACTTC. The chain recombines TRBV28 with TRBJ2-4; 8 nucleotides align to TRBD1. The CDR3 runs 16 residues. Germline V lookup: CDR1 MDHEN, CDR2 SYDVKM. Germline trimming cut 5 bases from V and 1 base from J; bases unmatched to any gene: 7.

This clone was found a few times. The chain joins TRBV6-5 to TRBJ2-5, with D perhaps TRBD1 (6 bases). Gene TRBJ2-7 matches the end of the DNA better, so the J call may be wrong. This CDR3 has 16 residues. In germline, CDR1 is MNHEY, CDR2 SVGAGI. CDR3 sequence: CASSWDTYRSSYEQYF. The DNA of the CDR3 is TGTGCCAGCAGTTGGGACACCTATAGGAGCTCCTACGAGCAGTACTTC.